This T cell receptor (beta chain) appears in the sequencing data of a study of blood T cell repertoires in COVID-19. On the study more broadly: Spain, Italy and the United States supplied samples that represented acute and convalescent COVID-19. T cells, B-cell-depleted T cells, or PBMCs provided the cDNA or gDNA that served as material.

Original data processing: Amplification with reference gene primers provided the estimates of nucleated cell counts. The method was immunoSEQ multiplex PCR; TCRdb's version includes in-frame clones alone and lacks a portion of them. That table furnishes V, J and clone size, whereas the DNA furnished D and trimming. The repertoire includes roughly 170,000 clones, roughly 90% of them detected once, and roughly 20% sits in the top ten. This CDR3 is 14 amino acids long. Germline-derived CDR1 and CDR2 are SQVTM and ANQGSEA. The germline V and J ends were trimmed by 1 base and 7 bases, with 16 bases remaining between them.

This TCR was sampled from a man aged 65 to 79 with active or convalescent COVID-19. This chain joins TRBV29-1 and TRBJ1-1, with a possible D match to TRBD1 (6 bases). Sequenced input: peripheral blood. For the CDR3, the DNA is TGCAGCGTTGAAGCCCAGGGCAGGGGAAGTGAAGCTTTCTTT. The encoded protein is CSVEAQGRGSEAFF.